The clone carrying this TCR beta chain has just one count. Measured with immunoSEQ multiplex PCR; TCRdb has only the in-frame clones, and not every one. The table lists over a million clones, roughly 96% of them singletons, with about 1.2% in the top ten. These data come from a study of shared clonotypes between healthy human individuals. The CDR3 loop spans 12 amino acids. The V end was cut by 5 bases, the J end by 2 bases, with 7 bases between. Germline V gene data show CDR1 as SGHVS and CDR2 as FQNEAQ. The chain is built from TRBV7-8 and TRBJ2-7, with D tentatively TRBD2 (5 bases). Input material: naive CD4+ T cells sorted from blood. As to subset: CD45RA+ positively selected. This TCR was sampled from a man aged 25 to 45 in good health. The CDR3: CASSKTTYEQYF. CDR3 bases: TGTGCCAGCAGCAAGACTACCTACGAGCAGTACTTC.